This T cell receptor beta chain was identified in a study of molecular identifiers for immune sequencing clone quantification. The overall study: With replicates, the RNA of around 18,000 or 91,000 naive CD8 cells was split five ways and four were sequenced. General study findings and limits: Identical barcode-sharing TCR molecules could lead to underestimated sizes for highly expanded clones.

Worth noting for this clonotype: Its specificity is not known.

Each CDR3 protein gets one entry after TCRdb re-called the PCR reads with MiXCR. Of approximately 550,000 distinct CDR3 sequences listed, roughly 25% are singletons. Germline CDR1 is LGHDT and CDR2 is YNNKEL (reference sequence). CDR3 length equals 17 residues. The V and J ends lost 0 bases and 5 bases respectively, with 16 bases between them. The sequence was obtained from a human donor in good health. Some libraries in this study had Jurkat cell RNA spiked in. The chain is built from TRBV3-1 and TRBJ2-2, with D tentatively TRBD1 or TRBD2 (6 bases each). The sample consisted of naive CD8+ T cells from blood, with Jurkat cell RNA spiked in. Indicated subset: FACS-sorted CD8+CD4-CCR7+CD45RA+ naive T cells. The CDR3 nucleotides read TGTGCCAGCAGCCAAGATGTGCGGCAGGGGAGGACCGGGGAGCTGTTTTTT. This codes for CASSQDVRQGRTGELFF.